This T cell receptor (beta chain) comes out of a study of somatic mutations in cytotoxic T cells in rheumatoid arthritis. Study conclusions and caveats: The largest CD8+ clone made up over 20% of CD8+ cells in about an eighth of the roughly 60 patients.

To note about this clone: Its antigen is unknown.

The assay was immunoSEQ multiplex PCR, and TCRdb's table has in-frame clones only and misses some. The profile shows 25,000 to 30,000 clones, roughly 82% of them singletons. This CDR3 spans 14 amino acids. Deletions cut 2 bases from V and 0 bases from J, with 5 bases between. Germline values: CDR1 MDHEN, CDR2 SYDVKM. The sequencing sample was made of CD8+ T cells sorted from blood. V usage is TRBV28 and J usage is TRBJ1-5; tentative D call: TRBD1 (5 bases). This clonotype was sampled from a man aged 50-60 years in good health. The CDR3 region is CASSLRGSNQPQHF. The CDR3 nucleotides are TGTGCCAGCAGTTTAAGGGGTAGCAATCAGCCCCAGCATTTT.